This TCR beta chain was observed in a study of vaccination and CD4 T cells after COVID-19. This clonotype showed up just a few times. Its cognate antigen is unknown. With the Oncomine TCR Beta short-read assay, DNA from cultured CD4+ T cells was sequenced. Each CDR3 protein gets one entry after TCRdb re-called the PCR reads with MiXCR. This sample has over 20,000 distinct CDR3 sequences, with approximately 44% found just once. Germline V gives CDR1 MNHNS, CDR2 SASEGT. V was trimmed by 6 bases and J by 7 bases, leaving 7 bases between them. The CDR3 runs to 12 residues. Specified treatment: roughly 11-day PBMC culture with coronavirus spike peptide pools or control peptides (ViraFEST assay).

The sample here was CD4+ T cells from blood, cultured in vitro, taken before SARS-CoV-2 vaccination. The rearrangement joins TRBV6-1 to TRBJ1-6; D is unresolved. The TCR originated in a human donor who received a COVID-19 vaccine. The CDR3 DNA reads TGTGCCAGCAGGCCAGTGAATTCACCCCTCCACTTT. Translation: CASRPVNSPLHF.